The T cell receptor (beta chain) described here comes from a study of blood T cells in healthy people across ages. Losses at the gene ends were 2 bases for V and 7 bases for J; bases not matched to a gene: 3. The CDR3 spans 13 residues. Germline V gene lookup returns CDR1 MRHNA and CDR2 SNTAGT. Broader study findings: Versus aged donors, long-lived donors had higher diversity and more naive CD4+ cells.

The individuals who served as donors were healthy Caucasians living in Russia, aged roughly 6 to 100. Peripheral blood from each donor was collected in a volume of approximately 9.2 milliliters. Remarks on this clonotype: The antigen is unknown.

The use of a sample-barcoded 5' primer and a J-beta primer mix characterized a second PCR of about 7 to 12 cycles. Using its own MiXCR run on the 5' RACE reads, TCRdb lists one record per CDR3 protein. The repertoire consists of 1.5 million to 2 million distinct CDR3 sequences, with roughly 27% occurring once and the leading ten covering about 8%. The chain recombines TRBV6-4 with TRBJ1-1; 8 positions match TRBD1. This clonotype originated in a woman aged 25 to 39 in good health. Sequences were obtained from blood. Here the CDR3 DNA reads TGTGCCAGCAGTGACCCCGGGACAGGTGAAGCTTTCTTT. This gives the protein CASSDPGTGEAFF.